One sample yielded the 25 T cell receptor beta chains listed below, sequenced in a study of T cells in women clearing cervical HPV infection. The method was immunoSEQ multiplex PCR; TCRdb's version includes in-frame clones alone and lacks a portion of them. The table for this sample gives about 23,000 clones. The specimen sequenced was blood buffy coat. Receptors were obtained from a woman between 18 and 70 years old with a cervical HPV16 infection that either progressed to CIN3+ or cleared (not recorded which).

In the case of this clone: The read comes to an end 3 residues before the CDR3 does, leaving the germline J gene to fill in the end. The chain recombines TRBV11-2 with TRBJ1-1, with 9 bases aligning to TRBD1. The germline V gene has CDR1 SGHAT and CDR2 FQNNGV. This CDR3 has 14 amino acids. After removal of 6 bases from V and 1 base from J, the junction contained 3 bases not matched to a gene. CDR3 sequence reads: CASRQGAWNTEAFF. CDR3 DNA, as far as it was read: TGTGCCAGCAGACAGGGGGCATGGAACACTGAA.

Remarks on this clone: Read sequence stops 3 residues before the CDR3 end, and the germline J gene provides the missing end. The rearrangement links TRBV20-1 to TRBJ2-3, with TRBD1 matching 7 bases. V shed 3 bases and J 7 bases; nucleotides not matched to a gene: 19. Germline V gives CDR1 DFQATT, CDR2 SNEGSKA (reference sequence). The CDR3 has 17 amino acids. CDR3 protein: CSASGFGGQRYFNTQYF. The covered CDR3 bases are TGCAGTGCTAGTGGTTTTGGGGGACAGAGGTACTTTAATACG.

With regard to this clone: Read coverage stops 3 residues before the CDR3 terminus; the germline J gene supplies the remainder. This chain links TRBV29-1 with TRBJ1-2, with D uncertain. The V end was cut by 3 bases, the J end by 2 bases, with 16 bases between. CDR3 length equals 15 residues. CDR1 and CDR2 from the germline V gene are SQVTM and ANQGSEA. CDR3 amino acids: CSVEAGINLNYGYTF. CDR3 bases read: TGCAGCGTTGAGGCAGGAATCAACTTAAACTATGGC.

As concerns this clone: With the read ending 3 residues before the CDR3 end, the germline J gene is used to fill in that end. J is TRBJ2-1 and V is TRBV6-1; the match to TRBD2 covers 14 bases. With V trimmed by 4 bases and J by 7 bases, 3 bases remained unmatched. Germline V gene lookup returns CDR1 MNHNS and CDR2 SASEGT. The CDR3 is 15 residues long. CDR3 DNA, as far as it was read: TGTGCCAGCAGTGTGCGGACTAGCGGGGGGAATGAG. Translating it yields CASSVRTSGGNE. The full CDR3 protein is CASSVRTSGGNEQFF.

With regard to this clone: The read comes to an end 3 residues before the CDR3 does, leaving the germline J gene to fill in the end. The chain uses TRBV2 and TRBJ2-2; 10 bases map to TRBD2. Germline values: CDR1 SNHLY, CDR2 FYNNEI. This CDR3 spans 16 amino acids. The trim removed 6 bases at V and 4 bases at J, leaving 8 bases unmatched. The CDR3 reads CASSLAGDWGTGELFF. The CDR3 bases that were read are TGTGCCAGCAGCCTAGCGGGAGATTGGGGCACCGGGGAG. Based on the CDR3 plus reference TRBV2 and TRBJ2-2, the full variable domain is EPEVTQTPSHQVTQMGQEVILRCVPISNHLYFYWYRQILGQKVEFLVSFYNNEISEKSEIFDDQFSVERPDGSNFTLKIRSTKLEDSAMYFCASSLAGDWGTGELFFGEGSRLTVL.

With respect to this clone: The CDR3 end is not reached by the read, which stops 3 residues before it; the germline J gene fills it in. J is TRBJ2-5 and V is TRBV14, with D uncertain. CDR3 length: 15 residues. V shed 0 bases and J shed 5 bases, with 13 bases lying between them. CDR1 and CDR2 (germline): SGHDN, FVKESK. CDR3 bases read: TGTGCCAGCAGCCAAGATCTAGGAAGACTCGAGACC. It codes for CASSQDLGRLET. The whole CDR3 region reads CASSQDLGRLETQYF.

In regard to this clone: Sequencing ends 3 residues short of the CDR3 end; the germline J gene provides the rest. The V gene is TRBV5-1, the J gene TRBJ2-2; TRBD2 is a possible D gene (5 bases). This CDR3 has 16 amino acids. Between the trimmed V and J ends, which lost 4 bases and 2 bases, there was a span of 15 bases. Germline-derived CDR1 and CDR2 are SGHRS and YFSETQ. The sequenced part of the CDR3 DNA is TGCGCCAGCAGCACCCGTGCGGGTACTAACACCGGGGAG. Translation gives CASSTRAGTNTGE. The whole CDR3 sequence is CASSTRAGTNTGELFF.

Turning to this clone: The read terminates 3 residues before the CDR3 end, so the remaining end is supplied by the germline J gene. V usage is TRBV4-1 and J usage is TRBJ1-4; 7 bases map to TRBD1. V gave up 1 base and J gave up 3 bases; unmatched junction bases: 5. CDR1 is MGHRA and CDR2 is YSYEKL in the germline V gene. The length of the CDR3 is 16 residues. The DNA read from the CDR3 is TGCGCCAGCAGCCAAGGGTTCGGGACAGCTAATGAAAAA. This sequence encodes CASSQGFGTANEK. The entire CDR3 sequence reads CASSQGFGTANEKLFF.

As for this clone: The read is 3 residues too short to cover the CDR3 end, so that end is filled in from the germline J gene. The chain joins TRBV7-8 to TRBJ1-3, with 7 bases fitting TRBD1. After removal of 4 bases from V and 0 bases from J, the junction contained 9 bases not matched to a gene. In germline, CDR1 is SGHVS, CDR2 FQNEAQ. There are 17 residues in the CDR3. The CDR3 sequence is CASSSSDRAYSGNTIYF. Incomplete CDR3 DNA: TGTGCCAGCAGCTCGTCCGACAGGGCCTACTCTGGAAACACC.

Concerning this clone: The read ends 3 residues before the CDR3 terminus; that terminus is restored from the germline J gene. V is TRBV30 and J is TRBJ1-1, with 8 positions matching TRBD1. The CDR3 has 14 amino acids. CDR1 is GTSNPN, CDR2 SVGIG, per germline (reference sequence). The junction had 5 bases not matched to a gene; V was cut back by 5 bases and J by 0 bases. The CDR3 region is CAWRLTGVNTEAFF. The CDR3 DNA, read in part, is TGTGCCTGGCGATTGACAGGGGTGAACACTGAA.

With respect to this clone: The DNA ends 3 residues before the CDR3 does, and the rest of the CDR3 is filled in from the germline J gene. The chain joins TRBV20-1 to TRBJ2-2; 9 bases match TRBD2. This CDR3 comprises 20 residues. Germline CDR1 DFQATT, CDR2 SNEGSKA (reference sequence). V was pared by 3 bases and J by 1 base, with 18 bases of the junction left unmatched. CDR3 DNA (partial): TGCAGTGCTAGGTCTGGCCATCGGGGAGCGGGGGGCGTGAACACCGGGGAG. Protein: CSARSGHRGAGGVNTGE. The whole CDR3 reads CSARSGHRGAGGVNTGELFF.

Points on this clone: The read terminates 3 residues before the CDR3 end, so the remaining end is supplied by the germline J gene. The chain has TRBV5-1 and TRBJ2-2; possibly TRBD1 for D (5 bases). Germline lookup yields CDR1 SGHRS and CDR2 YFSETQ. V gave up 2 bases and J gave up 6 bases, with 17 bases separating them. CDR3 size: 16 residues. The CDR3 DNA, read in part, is TGCGCCAGCAGCTTTAAAAACAGTGCAGGGCCCGGGGAG. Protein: CASSFKNSAGPGE. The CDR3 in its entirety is CASSFKNSAGPGELFF.

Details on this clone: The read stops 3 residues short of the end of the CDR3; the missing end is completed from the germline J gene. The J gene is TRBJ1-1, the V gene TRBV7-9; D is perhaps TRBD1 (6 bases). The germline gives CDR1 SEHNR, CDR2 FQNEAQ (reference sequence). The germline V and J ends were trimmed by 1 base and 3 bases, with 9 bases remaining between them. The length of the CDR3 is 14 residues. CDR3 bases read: TGTGCCAGCAGCTTAGTGTCAGGGGACACTGAA. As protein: CASSLVSGDTE. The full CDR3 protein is CASSLVSGDTEAFF.

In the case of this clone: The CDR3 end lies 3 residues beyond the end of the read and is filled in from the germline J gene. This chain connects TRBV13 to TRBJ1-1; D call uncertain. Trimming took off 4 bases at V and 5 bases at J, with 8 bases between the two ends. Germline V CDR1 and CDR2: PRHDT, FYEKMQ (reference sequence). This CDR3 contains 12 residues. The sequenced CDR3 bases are TGTGCCAGCAGCTCGCTGAGGACTGAA. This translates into CASSSLRTE. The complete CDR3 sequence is CASSSLRTEAFF.

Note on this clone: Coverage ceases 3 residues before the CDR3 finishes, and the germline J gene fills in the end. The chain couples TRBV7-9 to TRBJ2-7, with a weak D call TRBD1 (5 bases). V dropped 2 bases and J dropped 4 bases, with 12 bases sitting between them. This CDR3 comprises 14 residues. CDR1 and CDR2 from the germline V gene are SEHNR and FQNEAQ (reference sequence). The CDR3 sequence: CASSLFQGPYEQYF. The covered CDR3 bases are TGTGCCAGCAGCTTATTTCAGGGCCCTTACGAG.

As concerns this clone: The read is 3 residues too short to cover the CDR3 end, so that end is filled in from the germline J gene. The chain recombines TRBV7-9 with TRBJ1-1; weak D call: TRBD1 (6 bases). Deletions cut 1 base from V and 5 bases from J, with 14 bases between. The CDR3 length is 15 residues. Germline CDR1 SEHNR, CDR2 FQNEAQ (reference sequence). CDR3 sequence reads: CASSLGDTAGTEAFF. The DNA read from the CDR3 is TGTGCCAGCAGCTTAGGGGACACTGCGGGAACTGAA.

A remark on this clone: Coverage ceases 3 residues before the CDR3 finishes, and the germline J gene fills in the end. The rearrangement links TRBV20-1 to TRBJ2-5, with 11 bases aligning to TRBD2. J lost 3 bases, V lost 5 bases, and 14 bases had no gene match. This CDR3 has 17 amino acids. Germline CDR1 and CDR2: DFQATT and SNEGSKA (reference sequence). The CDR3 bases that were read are TGCAGTGCTCTCCACCTTAGCGGGGGGGCAACAAAAGAGACC. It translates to CSALHLSGGATKET. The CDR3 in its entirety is CSALHLSGGATKETQYF.

Partial CDR3 DNA: TGCGCCAGCAGCCATCTCCTCGGACAGGGAGCAGATACG. This sequence encodes CASSHLLGQGADT. In full, the CDR3 reads CASSHLLGQGADTQYF. The rearrangement uses TRBV4-1 and TRBJ2-3, with 8 bases aligning to TRBD1. The CDR3 end falls 3 residues outside the read, so it is completed with the germline J gene. Trimming at V came to 3 bases and at J to 4 bases, leaving 9 bases not matched to a gene. The CDR3 extends over 16 amino acids. Germline lookup yields CDR1 MGHRA and CDR2 YSYEKL.

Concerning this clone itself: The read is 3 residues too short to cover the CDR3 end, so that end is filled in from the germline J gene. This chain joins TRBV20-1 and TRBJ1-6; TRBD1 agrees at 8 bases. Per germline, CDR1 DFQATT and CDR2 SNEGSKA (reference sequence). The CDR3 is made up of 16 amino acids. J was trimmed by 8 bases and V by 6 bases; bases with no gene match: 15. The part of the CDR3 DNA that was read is TGCAGTGCCAGAACTCAGGGGGCGTATAATTATTCACCC. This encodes CSARTQGAYNYSP. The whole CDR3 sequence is CSARTQGAYNYSPLHF.

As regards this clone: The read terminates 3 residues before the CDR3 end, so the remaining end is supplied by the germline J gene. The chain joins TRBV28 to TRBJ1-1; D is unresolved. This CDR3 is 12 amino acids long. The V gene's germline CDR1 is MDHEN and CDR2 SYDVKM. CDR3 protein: CASSLIGKGAFF. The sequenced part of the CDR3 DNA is TGTGCCAGCAGTTTAATCGGTAAGGGA. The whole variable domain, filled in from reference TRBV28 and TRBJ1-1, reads DVKVTQSSRYLVKRTGEKVFLECVQDMDHENMFWYRQDPGLGLRLIYFSYDVKMKEKGDIPEGYSVSREKKERFSLILESASTNQTSMYLCASSLIGKGAFFGQGTRLTVV.

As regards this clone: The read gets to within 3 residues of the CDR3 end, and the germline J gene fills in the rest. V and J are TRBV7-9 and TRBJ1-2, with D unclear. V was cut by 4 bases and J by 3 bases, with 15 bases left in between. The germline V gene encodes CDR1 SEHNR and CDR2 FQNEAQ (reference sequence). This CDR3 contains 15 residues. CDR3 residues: CASSSAEAPYYGYTF. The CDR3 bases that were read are TGTGCCAGCAGCTCCGCGGAAGCCCCATACTATGGC.

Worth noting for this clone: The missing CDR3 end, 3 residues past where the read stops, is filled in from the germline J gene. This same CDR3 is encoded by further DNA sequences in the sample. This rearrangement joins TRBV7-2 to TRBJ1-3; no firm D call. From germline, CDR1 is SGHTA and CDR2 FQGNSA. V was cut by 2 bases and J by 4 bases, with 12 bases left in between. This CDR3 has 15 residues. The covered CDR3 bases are TGTGCCAGCAGCTTAATTCAAGGGTACGGAAACACC. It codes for CASSLIQGYGNT. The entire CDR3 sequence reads CASSLIQGYGNTIYF. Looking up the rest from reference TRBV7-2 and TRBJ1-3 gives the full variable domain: GAGVSQSPSNKVTEKGKDVELRCDPISGHTALYWYRQSLGQGLEFLIYFQGNSAPDKSGLPSDRFSAERTGGSVSTLTIQRTQQEDSAVYLCASSLIQGYGNTIYFGEGSWLTVV.

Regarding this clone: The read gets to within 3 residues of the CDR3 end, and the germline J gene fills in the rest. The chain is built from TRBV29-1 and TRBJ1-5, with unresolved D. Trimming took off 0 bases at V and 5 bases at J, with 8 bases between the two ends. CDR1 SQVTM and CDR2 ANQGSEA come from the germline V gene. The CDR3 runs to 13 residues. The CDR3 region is CSVEDARDQPQHF. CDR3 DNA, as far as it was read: TGCAGCGTTGAAGATGCCCGGGATCAGCCC.

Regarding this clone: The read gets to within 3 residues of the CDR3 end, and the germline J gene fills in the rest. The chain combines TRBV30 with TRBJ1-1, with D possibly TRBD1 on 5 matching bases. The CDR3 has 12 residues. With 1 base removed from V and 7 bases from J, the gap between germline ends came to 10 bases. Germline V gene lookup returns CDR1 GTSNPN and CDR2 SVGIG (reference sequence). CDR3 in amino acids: CAWSGRDGEAFF. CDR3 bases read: TGTGCCTGGAGTGGCAGGGATGGTGAA.

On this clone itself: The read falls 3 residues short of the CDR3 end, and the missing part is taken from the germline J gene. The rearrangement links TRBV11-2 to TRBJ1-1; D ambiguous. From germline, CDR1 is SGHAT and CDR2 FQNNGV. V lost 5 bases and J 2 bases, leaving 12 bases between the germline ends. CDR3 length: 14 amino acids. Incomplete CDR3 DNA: TGTGCCAGCAGCCCTTTGGCAATCAACACTGAA. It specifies CASSPLAINTE. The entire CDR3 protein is CASSPLAINTEAFF.